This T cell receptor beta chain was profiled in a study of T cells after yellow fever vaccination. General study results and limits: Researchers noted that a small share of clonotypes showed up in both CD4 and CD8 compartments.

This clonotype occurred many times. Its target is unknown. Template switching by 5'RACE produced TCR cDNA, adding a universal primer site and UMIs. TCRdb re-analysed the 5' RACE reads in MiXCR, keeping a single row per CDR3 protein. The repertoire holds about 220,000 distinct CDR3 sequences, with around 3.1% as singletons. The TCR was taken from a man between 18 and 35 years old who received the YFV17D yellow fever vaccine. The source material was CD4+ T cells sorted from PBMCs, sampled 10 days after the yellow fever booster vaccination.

This chain's CDR3 is CASSFEGGLSGFF. The CDR3 DNA reads as TGTGCCAGCAGTTTTGAGGGGGGGCTTAGCGGGTTCTTC. This chain connects TRBV12-3 or TRBV12-4 to TRBJ2-1; D is possibly TRBD2 (7 bases). The CDR3 runs to 13 residues. Trimming removed 3 bases at V and 15 bases at J, with 18 bases between.